The next 4 T cell receptor beta chains were all read from a single sample in a study of cytomegalovirus exposure and HLA in healthy donors. Primers for the PCR totalled 60 Vbeta and 13 Jbeta. Repertoires were generated with immunoSEQ multiplex PCR, while TCRdb's copy carries only in-frame clones and drops some. The sample has approximately 150,000 clones, around 10% seen once. The sequencing sample was made of PBMCs. The receptors were sampled from a male donor in good health and CMV-seronegative.

This clone was recorded a few times. The V call is TRBV4-2, the J call TRBJ1-4, with D unclear. The CDR3 runs 16 residues. Deletions cut 0 bases from V and 0 bases from J, with 8 bases between. CDR1 and CDR2 (germline): LGHNA, YNFKEQ. CDR3 sequence (DNA): TGTGCCAGCAGCCAAGAGGGGAGTGCAACTAATGAAAAACTGTTTTTT. This codes for CASSQEGSATNEKLFF.

This clone was picked up a small number of times. The chain uses TRBV19 and TRBJ2-2; 7 bases agree with TRBD1. Germline V gene data show CDR1 as LNHDA and CDR2 as SQIVND (reference sequence). The J segment lost 6 bases and the V segment lost 2 bases, leaving 6 bases of the junction unmatched. The CDR3 totals 15 residues. In DNA form, the CDR3 reads TGTGCCAGTAGTATAAAGGGACAGCTATCCGGGGAGCTGTTTTTT. Amino acid sequence: CASSIKGQLSGELFF.

This clone was detected a few times. CDR3 DNA: TGTGCCAGCCGTAGACAGGGGGCCTACGAGCAGTACTTC. Amino acids: CASRRQGAYEQYF. V is TRBV6-5 and J is TRBJ2-7; 9 bases line up with TRBD1. The CDR3 totals 13 residues. V was pared by 8 bases and J by 2 bases, with 4 bases of the junction left unmatched. Looked up from germline, CDR1 is MNHEY and CDR2 is SVGAGI.

This clone has only a few counts. J is TRBJ2-2 and V is TRBV5-8; 9 bases are shared with TRBD2. The CDR3 has 16 amino acids. Losses at the gene ends were 0 bases for V and 5 bases for J; bases not matched to a gene: 5. The V gene's germline CDR1 is SGHTS and CDR2 YDEGEE. For the CDR3, the DNA is TGTGCCAGCAGCTTGGGGCTAGCGGGACAGACCGGGGAGCTGTTTTTT. This encodes CASSLGLAGQTGELFF.